This TCR beta chain was sequenced in a study of blood T cell repertoires in COVID-19. Study details: The United States, Italy and Spain provided the acute and convalescent COVID-19 samples.

Study processing details: Nucleated cell counts were estimated from reference gene primer amplification. Data came from immunoSEQ multiplex PCR; TCRdb stores just in-frame clones and leaves some out. That table supplies the V and J calls and clone size; D and trimming were determined from the DNA. Counted here are about 230,000 clones, about 90% occurring once; the ten biggest clones make up less than 3.5%. The sample taken for sequencing was peripheral blood. This receptor was taken from a woman in her fifties or sixties with acute or convalescent COVID-19.

CDR3 amino acids: CASSPFSAETQYF. For the CDR3, the DNA is TGTGCCAGCAGCCCTTTTAGCGCAGAGACCCAGTACTTC. The chain couples TRBV7-2 to TRBJ2-5, with D tentatively TRBD2 (5 bases). The germline gives CDR1 SGHTA, CDR2 FQGNSA. CDR3 length: 13 amino acids. V shed 5 bases and J shed 4 bases, with 11 bases lying between them.